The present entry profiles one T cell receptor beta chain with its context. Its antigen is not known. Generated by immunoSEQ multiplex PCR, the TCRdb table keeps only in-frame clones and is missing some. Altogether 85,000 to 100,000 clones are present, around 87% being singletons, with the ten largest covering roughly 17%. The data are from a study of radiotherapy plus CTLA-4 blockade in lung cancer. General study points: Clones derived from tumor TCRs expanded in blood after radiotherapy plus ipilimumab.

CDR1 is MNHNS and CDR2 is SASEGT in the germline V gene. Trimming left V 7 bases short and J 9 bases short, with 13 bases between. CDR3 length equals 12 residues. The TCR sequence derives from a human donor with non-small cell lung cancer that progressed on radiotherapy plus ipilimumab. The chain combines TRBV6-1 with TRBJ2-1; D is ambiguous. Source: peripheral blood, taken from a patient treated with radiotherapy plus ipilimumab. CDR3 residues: CASTRKGSEQFF. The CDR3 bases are TGTGCCAGCACCAGGAAGGGCTCTGAGCAGTTCTTC.